One sample yielded the 19 T cell receptor beta chains listed below, sequenced in a study of neurological immune-mediated disorders. TCRdb re-called the 5' RACE reads with MiXCR, one entry per CDR3 protein. Among roughly 74,000 distinct CDR3 sequences listed, 5.2% were seen once. Sequenced sample: PBMCs. The receptors come from a man aged 18-30 years with multiple sclerosis.

This clonotype was counted ten times or more. CDR3 sequence reads: CASSWTSGALDTQYF. The CDR3 region has the DNA TGTGCCAGCAGCTGGACTAGCGGGGCACTAGATACGCAGTATTTT. This chain uses TRBV3-1 with TRBJ2-3; TRBD2 agrees at 12 bases. Germline V CDR1 and CDR2: LGHDT, YNNKEL (reference sequence). V trimming: 5 bases; J trimming: 5 bases; junction bases outside the gene matches: 5. This CDR3 spans 15 amino acids.

This clonotype was recorded at least ten times. The rearrangement links TRBV20-1 to TRBJ2-1, with D maybe TRBD1 (5 bases). This CDR3 spans 14 amino acids. Between the trimmed V and J ends, which lost 0 bases and 8 bases, there was a span of 14 bases. CDR1 is DFQATT, CDR2 SNEGSKA, per germline (reference sequence). The CDR3 spells CSARDPSRADEQFF. The CDR3 nucleotides are TGCAGTGCTAGAGATCCATCCAGGGCGGATGAGCAGTTCTTC.

This clonotype was seen at least ten times. The chain joins TRBV20-1 to TRBJ1-2, with 8 positions matching TRBD1. The V gene's germline CDR1 is DFQATT and CDR2 SNEGSKA (reference sequence). The CDR3 consists of 14 residues. V was pared by 8 bases and J by 0 bases, with 8 bases of the junction left unmatched. The CDR3 bases are TGCAGTACAGGGGGGACTGTCTCTAACTATGGCTACACCTTC. This translates into CSTGGTVSNYGYTF.

This clonotype has at least ten counts. The rearrangement uses TRBV10-3 and TRBJ2-3; TRBD1 matches 9 bases. With 5 bases clipped from V and 8 bases from J, the junction kept 11 bases outside the gene matches. CDR1 is ENHRY and CDR2 is SYGVKD in the germline V gene. The CDR3 loop spans 15 amino acids. This chain's CDR3 is CAISSPGQGRFTQYF. In DNA form, the CDR3 reads TGTGCCATCAGTTCTCCGGGACAGGGTCGCTTTACGCAGTATTTT.

This clonotype showed up many times. V is TRBV7-2 and J is TRBJ2-1; a weak D match, TRBD2 (6 bases). V gave up 5 bases and J gave up 7 bases, with 12 bases separating them. Germline V CDR1 and CDR2: SGHTA, FQGNSA. The CDR3 has 13 amino acids. CDR3 amino acids: CASSRDFTNEQFF. CDR3 nucleotide sequence: TGTGCCAGCAGCCGGGACTTTACAAATGAGCAGTTCTTC.

This chain uses TRBV7-3 with TRBJ2-2, with 9 bases aligning to TRBD1. CDR3 length: 16 amino acids. Germline CDR1 SGHTA, CDR2 FQGTGA. Trimming took 1 base from V and 3 from J; bases not matched to a gene: 3. The CDR3 loop is CASSLNRGQDTGELFF. The CDR3 DNA reads as TGTGCCAGCAGCTTAAACAGGGGGCAGGACACCGGGGAGCTGTTTTTT.

A few counts support this clonotype. The chain couples TRBV27 to TRBJ1-1, with a tentative D call TRBD1 (6 bases). With 5 bases removed from V and 4 bases from J, the gap between germline ends came to 17 bases. The CDR3 is 15 residues long. Looked up from germline, CDR1 is MNHEY and CDR2 is SMNVEV (reference sequence). The CDR3 loop is CASSVTRGSSTEAFF. The CDR3 DNA is TGTGCCAGCAGTGTCACGAGGGGGTCTTCCACTGAAGCTTTCTTT.

This clonotype has a count of ten or more. Its ends do not fully match the called genes, so a read error is possible. The rearrangement uses TRBV7-2 and TRBJ1-5, with 8 bases aligning to TRBD1. CDR1 is SGHTA and CDR2 is FQGNSA in the germline V gene. The CDR3 contains 14 residues. The CDR3 protein is CASSLTTGAQPQNF. CDR3 coding DNA: TGTGCCAGCAGCCTCACGACAGGGGCCCAGCCCCAGAATTTT.

The table lists this clonotype with many counts. The chain joins TRBV20-1 to TRBJ2-1, with 7 bases lining up with TRBD2. The CDR3 consists of 14 residues. V shed 5 bases and J 10 bases; nucleotides not matched to a gene: 14. Germline lookup yields CDR1 DFQATT and CDR2 SNEGSKA (reference sequence). CDR3 in amino acids: CSAQGLDGAGEQFF. CDR3 coding DNA: TGCAGTGCTCAGGGCTTGGATGGAGCGGGGGAGCAGTTCTTC.

This clonotype was counted many times. The genes are TRBV12-3 or TRBV12-4 and TRBJ1-5; perhaps TRBD1 as D (5 bases). The CDR3 has 16 amino acids. The V end lost 3 bases, the J end lost 6 bases, and 18 bases lay between the germline ends. CDR3 loop: CASSFLEGLAVQPQHF. The DNA for the CDR3 is TGTGCCAGCAGTTTTCTTGAGGGGTTAGCGGTTCAGCCCCAGCATTTT.

This clonotype was seen many times. The chain uses TRBV5-1 and TRBJ2-2; unclear D gene. There are 16 residues in the CDR3. The V end was cut by 0 bases, the J end by 4 bases, with 13 bases between. From germline, CDR1 is SGHRS and CDR2 YFSETQ. CDR3 coding DNA: TGCGCCAGCAGCTTGGCCGTGGGCTGGAGCACCGGGGAGCTGTTTTTT. It yields the protein CASSLAVGWSTGELFF.

This clonotype was picked up many times. The genes are TRBV5-4 and TRBJ1-5; no definite D call. Trimming removed 4 bases from V and 3 bases from J, with 8 bases in between. This CDR3 has 13 residues. The germline CDR1 and CDR2 sequences are SGHNT and YYREEE (reference sequence). The CDR3 protein is CASSAAVNQPQHF. In nucleotides, the CDR3 is TGTGCCAGCAGCGCCGCTGTCAATCAGCCCCAGCATTTT.

The gene calls are TRBV5-6 and TRBJ2-6, with D unclear. Between the trimmed V and J ends, which lost 4 bases and 0 bases, there was a span of 17 bases. The germline CDR1 and CDR2 sequences are SGHDT and YYEEEE. The CDR3 is made up of 18 amino acids. The CDR3 DNA reads as TGTGCCAGCAGCCCCGTCGACATAACGAGCTCTGGGGCCAACGTCCTGACTTTC. Translated: CASSPVDITSSGANVLTF.

There are many counts of this clonotype. The chain recombines TRBV20-1 with TRBJ1-5; D unclear. CDR3 length: 12 amino acids. The germline V gene has CDR1 DFQATT and CDR2 SNEGSKA (reference sequence). V lost 1 base and J lost 6, with 7 bases in between. The CDR3 loop reads CSARGPGQPQHF. The CDR3 DNA follows: TGCAGTGCTAGAGGTCCGGGTCAGCCCCAGCATTTT.

This clonotype was seen many times. DNA of the CDR3: TGTGCCAGCGCGAAAGGGGGTGGCTACGAGCAGTACTTC. Its translation: CASAKGGGYEQYF. This chain connects TRBV28 to TRBJ2-7, with D possibly TRBD1 on 6 matching bases. V lost 8 bases and J 3 bases, leaving 14 bases between the germline ends. CDR1 and CDR2 from the germline V gene are MDHEN and SYDVKM. This CDR3 spans 13 amino acids.

This clonotype was counted at least ten times. The gene calls are TRBV28 and TRBJ2-7, with D possibly matching TRBD2 (5 bases). The CDR3 is 12 residues long. Trimming stripped 11 bases from V and 1 base from J, with 12 bases between. CDR1 and CDR2 (germline): MDHEN, SYDVKM. CDR3: CACCPGSYEQYF. CDR3 bases: TGTGCCTGCTGTCCGGGATCCTACGAGCAGTACTTC.

This clonotype has at least ten counts. The chain recombines TRBV20-1 with TRBJ2-7; D call uncertain. Germline CDR1 DFQATT, CDR2 SNEGSKA (reference sequence). Trimming took off 0 bases at V and 2 bases at J, with 14 bases between the two ends. The CDR3 runs 15 residues. The CDR3 nucleotides read TGCAGTGCTAGAGATCAACAGTTTGTGACCTACGAGCAGTACTTC. It translates to CSARDQQFVTYEQYF.

This clonotype came up many times. The rearrangement links TRBV20-1 to TRBJ2-5; TRBD1 might be the D (6 bases). Germline V CDR1 and CDR2: DFQATT, SNEGSKA (reference sequence). Trimming removed 1 base at V and 4 bases at J, with 13 bases between. CDR3 length: 14 amino acids. CDR3 in amino acids: CSARGLAGAETQYF. Here the CDR3 DNA reads TGCAGTGCTAGAGGGTTAGCAGGGGCAGAGACCCAGTACTTC.

At least ten counts were recorded for this clonotype. The V gene is TRBV5-1, the J gene TRBJ2-1, with 10 bases lining up with TRBD2. The V gene end was trimmed by 0 bases and the J gene end by 5 bases; junction bases not matched to a gene: 5. Germline V lookup: CDR1 SGHRS, CDR2 YFSETQ. This CDR3 contains 16 residues. DNA of the CDR3: TGCGCCAGCAGCTTGGTTACTAGCGGGGACAACAATGAGCAGTTCTTC. It codes for CASSLVTSGDNNEQFF.